This TCR beta chain was profiled in a study of OX40 agonist ivuxolimab in advanced cancers. Overall study context: Each dose-escalation patient presented with hepatocellular carcinoma, melanoma, renal cell or head and neck cancer. Whole-study findings and limits: The expanded peripheral T cells' antigen specificity was not determined.

The table came from immunoSEQ multiplex PCR; TCRdb's copy has only in-frame clones and leaves some out. This repertoire shows around 46,000 clones, around 90% found once; its top ten account for 4.9%. About this clone itself: Its antigen is currently unknown.

The input for sequencing was CD4+ or CD8+ T cells sorted from blood, taken in a trial of the OX40 agonist ivuxolimab. The receptor was derived from an adult with an advanced solid tumor such as melanoma, head and neck, liver or kidney cancer.

In DNA, the CDR3 is TGTGCCAGCAGCTCCCCCCTAGCGGGAACCCGGGACGGCTACGAGCAGTACTTC. It translates to CASSSPLAGTRDGYEQYF. The J gene is TRBJ2-5, the V gene TRBV7-9, with 9 bases identical to TRBD2. The DNA end is a closer match to TRBJ2-7, so the J assignment may be wrong. CDR3 size: 18 residues. CDR1 is SEHNR, CDR2 FQNEAQ, per germline (reference sequence).